The TCR beta chain described here comes from a study of T-cell memory formation after mild COVID-19. Study-wide context: TCR clusters were mostly confined to one donor each. Points from the study as a whole: Detection of some responders pre-infection suggested pre-existing cross-reactive memory T cells participated. Day 15 to 85 contracting clones showed balanced CD4/CD8; day 15 to 37 expanders favored CD4+.

TCRdb reanalysed the 5' RACE reads using MiXCR and keeps one entry per CDR3 protein. The sample has about 540,000 distinct CDR3 sequences; around 20% are singletons. On this clonotype: Antigen: not known.

V lost 7 bases, J lost 6 bases, and 20 bases lay in between. The CDR3 is 15 amino acids. Germline V gene sequence: CDR1 LNHDA, CDR2 SQIVND (reference sequence). The specimen sequenced was PBMCs or a T cell subset sorted from them (not recorded which). The receptor's source is an adult woman who had mild COVID-19 (a few samples of this study predate the infection). Cell type and time point are not known. The chain uses TRBV19 and TRBJ2-3; D assignment may be TRBD1 or TRBD2 (5 bases each). The CDR3 sequence is CASTTGPSSADTQYF. As DNA, the CDR3 is TGTGCCAGTACCACGGGACCCTCGTCGGCGGATACGCAGTATTTT.